Following are 30 T cell receptor beta chains from one sample sequenced in a study of blood T cell repertoires in COVID-19. Here immunoSEQ multiplex PCR was the method, and the copy in TCRdb shows in-frame clones only, minus some. Of around 160,000 clones listed, around nine tenths are singletons. The sequencing input was peripheral blood. The receptors were gathered from a woman between 65 and 79 years old with COVID-19, enrolled during active disease.

The chain carries TRBV19 and TRBJ1-4; 7 nucleotides line up with TRBD1. From germline, CDR1 is LNHDA and CDR2 SQIVND (reference sequence). The CDR3 extends over 17 amino acids. Unmatched junction bases numbered 9, after V lost 5 bases and J lost 0 bases. CDR3 sequence (DNA): TGTGCCAGTAGTCTGCGGACAGGAAGTGCAACTAATGAAAAACTGTTTTTT. Translating it yields CASSLRTGSATNEKLFF.

This rearrangement joins TRBV30 to TRBJ1-1; no clear D. Germline values: CDR1 GTSNPN, CDR2 SVGIG (reference sequence). V was cut by 1 base and J by 0 bases, with 6 bases left in between. This CDR3 contains 13 residues. As DNA, the CDR3 is TGTGCCTGGAGTGCAGGAATGAACACTGAAGCTTTCTTT. This gives the protein CAWSAGMNTEAFF.

The chain recombines TRBV2 with TRBJ2-1; TRBD2 is a possible D gene (6 bases). Germline CDR1 and CDR2: SNHLY and FYNNEI. Trimming cost V 3 bases and J 5 bases, with 17 bases left between them. The CDR3 contains 16 residues. The CDR3 protein is CASSDPVGGLNNEQFF. CDR3 in DNA: TGTGCCAGCAGTGACCCCGTCGGCGGACTAAACAATGAGCAGTTCTTC. Using reference TRBV2 and TRBJ2-1 for the parts outside the CDR3, the full variable domain is EPEVTQTPSHQVTQMGQEVILRCVPISNHLYFYWYRQILGQKVEFLVSFYNNEISEKSEIFDDQFSVERPDGSNFTLKIRSTKLEDSAMYFCASSDPVGGLNNEQFFGPGTRLTVL.

CDR3 in amino acids: CASSSGQGRDTQYF. The CDR3 nucleotides are TGTGCCAGCAGTTCCGGACAGGGGCGAGATACGCAGTATTTT. V and J are TRBV28 and TRBJ2-3, with 9 bases fitting TRBD1. Germline CDR1 MDHEN, CDR2 SYDVKM. The CDR3 runs 14 residues. The J segment lost 5 bases and the V segment lost 4 bases, leaving 4 bases of the junction unmatched.

V and J are TRBV6-5 and TRBJ1-2, with 7 bases fitting TRBD1. The CDR3 contains 11 residues. Germline lookup yields CDR1 MNHEY and CDR2 SVGAGI. V gave up 10 bases and J gave up 6 bases; unmatched junction bases: 5. CDR3 protein: CATARGHGYTF. CDR3 DNA: TGTGCCACAGCAAGGGGGCATGGCTACACCTTC.

The CDR3 here is CASSLVAGTGNTIYF. The DNA for the CDR3 is TGCGCCAGCAGCTTGGTGGCAGGGACTGGAAACACCATATATTTT. V and J are TRBV5-1 and TRBJ1-3; a weak D match, TRBD1 (5 bases). The CDR3 spans 15 residues. Trimming took off 0 bases at V and 2 bases at J, with 9 bases between the two ends. Germline V CDR1 and CDR2: SGHRS, YFSETQ.

Only one count was recorded for this clone. This chain joins TRBV6-5 and TRBJ2-1, with D tentatively TRBD2 (6 bases). Germline values: CDR1 MNHEY, CDR2 SVGAGI. The CDR3 is made up of 15 amino acids. V was pared by 4 bases and J by 6 bases, with 16 bases between. The CDR3 here is CASSSQPRLVNEQFF. CDR3 bases: TGTGCCAGCAGTTCGCAACCTAGACTAGTCAATGAGCAGTTCTTC.

The rearrangement links TRBV3-1 (or the pseudogene TRBV3-2) to TRBJ1-4, with 10 bases aligning to TRBD1. With V trimmed by 1 base and J by 3 bases, 5 bases remained unmatched. This CDR3 is built from 17 residues. Germline CDR1 reads LGHDT; CDR2 reads YNNKEL (reference sequence). CDR3 region: CASSQGGQGSPNEKLFF. CDR3 nucleotides: TGTGCCAGCAGCCAAGGGGGACAGGGGTCCCCTAATGAAAAACTGTTTTTT.

The chain links TRBV24-1 to TRBJ2-3; 9 bases align to TRBD1. The germline V gene encodes CDR1 KGHDR and CDR2 SFDVKD. The CDR3 has 16 residues. The V gene end was trimmed by 0 bases and the J gene end by 4 bases; junction bases not matched to a gene: 4. CDR3 nucleotide sequence: TGTGCCACCAGTGATTTGCGGGACAGGGACCCAGATACGCAGTATTTT. Translated, it gives CATSDLRDRDPDTQYF.

V and J are TRBV19 and TRBJ2-7; 12 bases align to TRBD1. Germline trimming cut 5 bases from V and 5 bases from J; bases unmatched to any gene: 7. CDR1 and CDR2 from the germline V gene are LNHDA and SQIVND (reference sequence). The CDR3 contains 15 residues. CDR3 sequence (DNA): TGTGCCAGTAGTCAACCCGGGACAGGGGGCCACGAGCAGTACTTC. It specifies CASSQPGTGGHEQYF.

The chain recombines TRBV3-1 (or the pseudogene TRBV3-2) with TRBJ2-7, with D possibly matching TRBD2 (5 bases). Germline V gene sequence: CDR1 LGHDT, CDR2 YNNKEL (reference sequence). The length of the CDR3 is 13 residues. Trimming left V 5 bases short and J 2 bases short, with 10 bases between. The CDR3 reads CASSKSGTYEQYF. The CDR3 DNA follows: TGTGCCAGCAGCAAGTCCGGGACCTACGAGCAGTACTTC.

The rearrangement joins TRBV5-1 to TRBJ1-1; the D gene is possibly TRBD1 (5 bases). V was cut by 3 bases and J by 1 base, with 10 bases left in between. Germline lookup yields CDR1 SGHRS and CDR2 YFSETQ. The CDR3 is 14 residues long. For the CDR3, the DNA is TGCGCCAGCAGCTGGGGCGGGGGGAACACTGAAGCTTTCTTT. It yields the protein CASSWGGGNTEAFF.

The chain is built from TRBV5-1 and TRBJ1-1, with TRBD1 identical over 8 bases. Trimming cost V 1 base and J 4 bases; bases outside gene matches: 9. CDR1 is SGHRS, CDR2 YFSETQ, per germline. CDR3 length equals 16 residues. The CDR3 DNA reads TGCGCCAGCAGCTTGTGGACAGGGAAGGTGGGCACTGAAGCTTTCTTT. Its protein is CASSLWTGKVGTEAFF.

The rearrangement joins TRBV6-5 to TRBJ2-7; D unclear. Trimming removed 6 bases at V and 3 bases at J, with 6 bases between. The length of the CDR3 is 11 residues. Germline V gene data show CDR1 as MNHEY and CDR2 as SVGAGI. The CDR3 region is CASRTDYEQYF. The CDR3 coding sequence is TGTGCCAGCAGAACAGACTACGAGCAGTACTTC.

A word on this clone: The same CDR3 is also encoded by other DNA sequences in this sample. The chain couples TRBV29-1 to TRBJ1-2, with 11 bases fitting TRBD1. Germline values: CDR1 SQVTM, CDR2 ANQGSEA. V shed 6 bases, J shed 3 bases, and the junction held 3 bases outside the gene matches. The CDR3 sequence is 13 residues long. CDR3 residues: CSVGTGGDYGYTF. The CDR3 nucleotides are TGCAGCGTAGGGACAGGGGGGGACTATGGCTACACCTTC.

The chain joins TRBV5-4 to TRBJ1-3; D is perhaps TRBD1 (6 bases). Trimming took off 2 bases at V and 8 bases at J, with 14 bases between the two ends. The CDR3 length is 14 residues. The V gene's germline CDR1 is SGHNT and CDR2 YYREEE (reference sequence). CDR3 nucleotide sequence: TGTGCCAGCAGCTTCGGCCAGGGGAGGGACACCATATATTTT. Translation gives CASSFGQGRDTIYF. Full variable domain (rest looked up from reference TRBV5-4 and TRBJ1-3): ETGVTQSPTHLIKTRGQQVTLRCSSQSGHNTVSWYQQALGQGPQFIFQYYREEENGRGNFPPRFSGLQFPNYSSELNVNALELDDSALYLCASSFGQGRDTIYFGEGSWLTVV.

The chain combines TRBV3-1 (or the pseudogene TRBV3-2) with TRBJ1-2; 8 nucleotides match TRBD1. The CDR3 totals 15 residues. Germline loops: CDR1 LGHDT, CDR2 YNNKEL (reference sequence). J gave up 7 bases and V 1 base, and 8 bases lay outside the gene matches. The CDR3 nucleotides are TGTGCCAGCAGCCAAGGGGGCAGGGGGCGTGGTGGCTACACCTTC. It translates to CASSQGGRGRGGYTF.

The chain joins TRBV4-2 to TRBJ2-3; 12 bases line up with TRBD2. Germline V CDR1 and CDR2: LGHNA, YNFKEQ. V trimming: 1 base; J trimming: 4 bases; junction bases outside the gene matches: 6. The CDR3 is 17 amino acids. This CDR3 reads CASSQGTSGVGSDTQYF. The CDR3 nucleotides read TGTGCCAGCAGCCAAGGGACTAGCGGGGTCGGTTCAGATACGCAGTATTTT.

The chain combines TRBV28 with TRBJ1-1, with D possibly matching TRBD1 (5 bases). Looked up from germline, CDR1 is MDHEN and CDR2 is SYDVKM. CDR3 length: 13 amino acids. Trimming took off 2 bases at V and 6 bases at J, with 10 bases between the two ends. CDR3 loop: CASSLGGSPEAFF. The CDR3 nucleotides are TGTGCCAGCAGTTTAGGGGGGTCTCCTGAAGCTTTCTTT.

J is TRBJ2-7 and V is TRBV19, with TRBD2 as a possible D gene (5 bases). Trimming took 3 bases from V and 3 from J, leaving 12 bases between them. From germline, CDR1 is LNHDA and CDR2 SQIVND (reference sequence). CDR3 length equals 14 residues. CDR3 sequence reads: CASSMTGFSYEQYF. The DNA for the CDR3 is TGTGCCAGTAGTATGACGGGATTTAGCTACGAGCAGTACTTC. Combining the CDR3 with reference TRBV19 and TRBJ2-7 gives the whole variable domain DGGITQSPKYLFRKEGQNVTLSCEQNLNHDAMYWYRQDPGQGLRLIYYSQIVNDFQKGDIAEGYSVSREKKESFPLTVTSAQKNPTAFYLCASSMTGFSYEQYFGPGTRLTVT.

The chain combines TRBV30 with TRBJ2-3; D possibly corresponds to TRBD2 (6 bases). The V gene lost 4 bases and the J gene lost 4 bases, with 12 bases spanning the gap. CDR1 GTSNPN and CDR2 SVGIG come from the germline V gene (reference sequence). This CDR3 contains 13 residues. The CDR3 loop reads CAWTTSFPDTQYF. The CDR3, as DNA: TGTGCCTGGACTACTAGCTTCCCAGATACGCAGTATTTT.

V and J are TRBV19 and TRBJ1-5; perhaps TRBD1 as D (6 bases). The CDR3 spans 15 residues. Germline V gene sequence: CDR1 LNHDA, CDR2 SQIVND (reference sequence). The V end was cut by 3 bases, the J end by 2 bases, with 11 bases between. The chain's CDR3 is CASSMEQGRNQPQHF. In nucleotides, the CDR3 is TGTGCCAGTAGTATGGAACAGGGTCGCAATCAGCCCCAGCATTTT.

The CDR3 region is CASSEQISGANVLTF. DNA of the CDR3: TGTGCCAGCAGCGAACAGATCTCTGGGGCCAACGTCCTGACTTTC. The rearrangement links TRBV11-1 to TRBJ2-6; no reliable D call. Germline CDR1 reads SGHAT; CDR2 reads FQDESV (reference sequence). The CDR3 length is 15 residues. With 5 bases removed from V and 0 bases from J, the gap between germline ends came to 8 bases. Using reference TRBV11-1 and TRBJ2-6 for the parts outside the CDR3, the full variable domain is EAEVAQSPRYKITEKSQAVAFWCDPISGHATLYWYRQILGQGPELLVQFQDESVVDDSQLPKDRFSAERLKGVDSTLKIQPAELGDSAMYLCASSEQISGANVLTFGAGSRLTVL.

CDR3 sequence reads: CATSRDKGLGEQFF. CDR3 coding DNA: TGTGCCACCAGCAGAGATAAGGGGTTGGGTGAGCAGTTCTTC. J is TRBJ2-1 and V is TRBV15; TRBD1 is a possible D gene (5 bases). Germline assignment: CDR1 LNHNV and CDR2 YYDKDF (reference sequence). The length of the CDR3 is 14 residues. The V gene lost 0 bases and the J gene lost 9 bases, with 12 bases spanning the gap.

The chain couples TRBV28 to TRBJ2-1; D is unclear. Per the germline V gene, CDR1 is MDHEN and CDR2 is SYDVKM. CDR3 length equals 14 residues. Trimming took 4 bases from V and 4 from J, leaving 11 bases between them. CDR3 loop: CASSSLGPYNEQFF. The CDR3 coding sequence is TGTGCCAGCAGTTCCTTGGGCCCGTACAATGAGCAGTTCTTC.

In its sample, this clone was seen many times. The CDR3 nucleotides are TGTGCCAGCTCCCTCGCGGGCAATCAGCCCCAGCATTTT. This codes for CASSLAGNQPQHF. This chain joins TRBV18 and TRBJ1-5, with D unresolved. Trimming took off 6 bases at V and 2 bases at J, with 8 bases between the two ends. The CDR3 loop spans 13 amino acids. In germline, CDR1 is KGHSH, CDR2 LQKENI.

This sequence joins TRBV3-1 (or the pseudogene TRBV3-2) and TRBJ2-2; 11 bases fit TRBD1. Germline V CDR1 and CDR2: LGHDT, YNNKEL (reference sequence). The CDR3 totals 19 residues. Germline trimming cut 5 bases from V and 6 bases from J; bases unmatched to any gene: 17. CDR3 in DNA: TGTGCCAGCAGCAGGACAGGGGGCAGTTTGCTTTCAGTTTCCGGGGAGCTGTTTTTT. Translation gives CASSRTGGSLLSVSGELFF.

V is TRBV7-9 and J is TRBJ1-2; D is unresolved. With 3 bases removed from V and 7 bases from J, the gap between germline ends came to 12 bases. Germline CDR1 is SEHNR and CDR2 is FQNEAQ (reference sequence). This CDR3 has 13 amino acids. Here the CDR3 DNA reads TGTGCCAGCAGCTTTGAACGCAGCGGTGGCTACACCTTC. Its protein product is CASSFERSGGYTF.

The J gene is TRBJ1-6, the V gene TRBV3-1 (or the pseudogene TRBV3-2), with D uncertain. In germline, CDR1 is LGHDT, CDR2 YNNKEL (reference sequence). The CDR3 runs 16 residues. Trimming removed 3 bases at V and 2 bases at J, with 11 bases between. The CDR3 coding sequence is TGTGCCAGCAGCCATTTAGGGAGTACCTATAATTCACCCCTCCACTTT. Translation: CASSHLGSTYNSPLHF.

The genes are TRBV19 and TRBJ1-5, with unresolved D. V gave up 0 bases and J gave up 1 base, with 4 bases separating them. Germline CDR1 and CDR2: LNHDA and SQIVND (reference sequence). There are 14 residues in the CDR3. CDR3 loop: CASSIESSNQPQHF. Here the CDR3 DNA reads TGTGCCAGTAGTATAGAGAGCAGCAATCAGCCCCAGCATTTT.